This T cell receptor (beta chain) was identified in a study of glioma-infiltrating T cells after dendritic cell vaccination. Study-wide results and caveats: TCR clonality showed no direct relationship with survival.

The primer mix had 60 V beta and 13 J beta primers. Clones were sequenced by immunoSEQ multiplex PCR, and TCRdb holds only the in-frame ones, with some missing. Here the sample spans approximately 100,000 clones, about four fifths being singletons. Concerning this clone itself: Its antigen is still unknown.

The CDR3 has 20 residues. The germline V gene has CDR1 MDHEN and CDR2 SYDVKM. The trim removed 7 bases at V and 2 bases at J, leaving 22 bases unmatched. Sample: blood, taken before dendritic cell vaccination. The source of this sequence is a human donor with glioblastoma. This chain joins TRBV28 and TRBJ2-5; 10 bases are shared with TRBD2. In DNA form, the CDR3 reads TGTGCCAGCACCCTCCCCCCGGGGGCTAGCGGGAGTCTCGGGCAAGAGACCCAGTACTTC. It encodes CASTLPPGASGSLGQETQYF.